This T cell receptor (beta chain) was captured by sequencing in a study of blood T cell repertoires in COVID-19 (dated by TCRdb to about 2020). Background on the whole study: Collaborator samples came from the United States, Italy and Spain and covered acute and convalescent phases of COVID-19. The samples were drawn from two sources: the first 160 participants of the ongoing ImmuneRACE study, and fewer than 1,500 subjects contributed by 6 global collaborators. Where available, HLA class I and class II types were obtained from metadata supplied by the sample provider rather than from assay-based typing. A freely available public database, intended as a resource for researchers studying the immune response to SARS-CoV-2, is where the repertoires were released. Subjects who had been exposed to COVID-19, were actively infected with it, or had recovered from it provided the deeply sampled blood TCRbeta repertoires that made up the dataset. Sample metadata almost always included a de-identified subject ID, COVID-19 status, age in years and sex. The material from the prospective study consisted of cDNA or gDNA derived from T cells, B-cell-depleted T cells, or PBMCs.

TCRbeta CDR3 regions were amplified from genomic DNA by means of the immunoSEQ Assay, a bias-controlled multiplex PCR. In the paper's pipeline: Within the assay, amplification of reference gene primers was used to estimate how many nucleated cells each sample contained. To quantify the absolute abundance of each unique TCRbeta CDR3 rearrangement, sequence reads were collapsed and filtered. For each sample, productive Simpson clonality was calculated as the square root of Simpson's diversity index over productive rearrangements. The immuneACCESS repertoire file appears here via TCRdb, limited to in-frame rearrangements. These files lack a portion of the clones; in checked studies, under half of the deficit traces to unresolved V genes, and the cause of the others is not known. V and J calls and clone size are copied from that table; D and trimming were computed from the DNA. The sample data list approximately 78,000 clones, and about nine tenths of these were observed just once. Roughly 2.6% of the sample is taken by the ten largest.

General conclusions and limits of the study: Clinical and demographic metadata were provided uncurated, with the amount varying by source and participant.

One collaborating source in Seattle enrolled patients while the patients were actively infected and followed the patients over time throughout the course of disease. Whole blood was collected in K2EDTA tubes by collaborating institutions according to the institutions' own protocols. For TCRbeta analysis, collaborators shipped samples in one of three forms: frozen whole blood, isolated PBMCs, or DNA extracted from either of those sample types. From cysteine to phenylalanine, the CDR3 is 14 amino acids long. Solely the CDR3 DNA is kept, with 42 bases framed from the first base. Via the germline V gene, CDR1 is MNHNS and CDR2 SASEGT. Trimming costs V 2 bases and J 0 bases, and their ends lie 7 bases apart. A note on this clone: Its specific antigen is unknown. Base qualities are not recorded, but no much larger clone differs from it by a single base.

Material for sequencing was peripheral blood. The source of this sequence is a man between 45 and 60 years old with COVID-19, enrolled during active disease. This chain is built from TRBV6-1 and TRBJ1-2; a tentative D match to TRBD1 spans 6 bases. The CDR3 protein is CASSEQGSNYGYTF. The DNA reads TGTGCCAGCAGTGAACAGGGGTCTAACTATGGCTACACCTTC.